Detailed here is one T cell receptor (beta chain). Assay: immunoSEQ multiplex PCR; the TCRdb copy retains only in-frame clones and omits some. The data hold about 440,000 clones, with 87% observed a single time. The data derive from a study of blood T cell repertoires in COVID-19. The length of the CDR3 is 15 residues. Germline lookup yields CDR1 KGHSH and CDR2 LQKENI. Trimming took 2 bases from V and 2 from J, leaving 12 bases between them. This receptor was obtained from a woman aged 18-29 years with acute COVID-19. Sequencing input: PBMCs or T cells enriched from blood (not recorded which). The chain employs TRBV18 and TRBJ1-1, with D perhaps matching TRBD1 (5 bases). The CDR3 DNA reads TGTGCCAGCTCACCATTCAGGACACACAACACTGAAGCTTTCTTT. Protein sequence: CASSPFRTHNTEAFF.